The rows below give T cell receptor beta chains drawn from one sample of a study of cytomegalovirus exposure and HLA in healthy donors. Method: immunoSEQ multiplex PCR; TCRdb's copy keeps in-frame clones and lacks some. The table shows 99,000 or so clones, with under 85% occurring only once. The material sequenced was PBMCs. The receptor set was obtained from a man aged 25-45 years in good health and CMV-seronegative. Both conserved end residues are trimmed from each CDR3. Fields, in order: V gene, J gene, CDR3 protein.

TRBV30	TRBJ1-2	AWSVGVQYGYT
TRBV2	TRBJ1-1	ASSGEGATEAF
TRBV13	TRBJ2-3	ASQGSGWKDTQY
TRBV5-4	TRBJ2-2	ASSPLNLAGGSGELF
TRBV11-2	TRBJ2-1	ASSLDPRDSGNEQF
TRBV2	TRBJ2-1	ASIEPGTSGKF
TRBV25-1	TRBJ2-3	ASSDGAGGTDTQY
TRBV18	TRBJ2-7	ASSPGTGGGEQY
TRBV5-6	TRBJ2-1	ASSSGGPSYNEQF
TRBV19	TRBJ2-2	ASSETGAGELF
TRBV10-2	TRBJ2-1	ASSDITSGDWGNEQF
TRBV2	TRBJ1-2	ASSNTGDGYGYT
TRBV7-2	TRBJ2-1	ASSSASGSSYNEQF
TRBV27	TRBJ2-7	ASSLSPSGVHEQY
TRBV7-8	TRBJ1-4	ASSAQEGGNEKLF
TRBV30	TRBJ2-5	AWSSRETQY